The TCR beta chain under discussion was sequenced for a study of CD8+ T cells in alopecia areata (dated by TCRdb to the late 2010s). About the study as a whole: Treated patients were enrolled in an open-label pilot trial of oral tofacitinib at 5 to 10 mg twice daily for moderate-to-severe alopecia areata. In humans, TCRbeta sequencing was performed on scalp tissue and on sorted CD4+ and CD8+ peripheral blood T cells from healthy controls and from patients with patchy or totalis/universalis alopecia areata. Patients stayed on tofacitinib for 6 to 18 months and then had 6 months of follow-up off drug so that delayed response and recurrence could be assessed. Biopsies were taken from tofacitinib-treated patients at baseline and again at 4 and 24 weeks into treatment, and several of those patients also had a later scalp biopsy. In treated patients, disease severity was measured using the SALT score, which gives the percentage of scalp surface area affected. High-throughput TCRbeta sequencing was used to examine T cell clonal expansion in alopecia areata in both the C3H/HeJ mouse model and human patients. RNA came from the PAXgene miRNA kit for fixed scalp, the miRNeasy kit for PBMCs, and the RNeasy kit for mouse skin. Clonality in the scalp was compared among normal scalp (n=4), patchy alopecia areata scalp (n=8), and alopecia totalis/universalis scalp (n=8). Amplification of TCRbeta CDR3 regions was done by immunoSEQ multiplex PCR using 35 Vbeta forward primers and 13 Jbeta reverse primers. Results the study describes overall, beyond this receptor: Unlike mouse skin, which is dominated by gammadelta T cells, normal human skin has resident alphabeta T cells that are also sequenced, and this complicates analysis of the scalp TCR repertoire. Many expanded lesional clones persisted in scalp and blood during tofacitinib treatment, which may partly explain relapse after stopping treatment. Tofacitinib significantly lowered scalp clonality and the number of expanded CD8+ clones among the top 100 scalp clones. Higher clonality and more expanded CD8+ clones were observed in lesional scalp than in normal scalp, particularly in alopecia totalis/universalis, a finding suggestive of antigenic drive. Because the treated cohort was small and had only one nonresponder, larger studies are needed to examine links between baseline CD8+ expansion and response. TCR sequences shared between patients were less clear than in mice, possibly partly because of HLA diversity in the patient population.

To prepare the library, the immunoSEQ multiplex PCR assay was applied. For TCR sequencing, RNA was extracted from every sample and reverse transcribed into cDNA to serve as template. First-strand cDNA was synthesized using SuperScript III with a 2:1 mix of oligo-dT and random hexamers. A synthetic immune receptor repertoire was used to assess amplification bias, and residual bias was removed computationally. In the paper's pipeline: Raw reads were preprocessed for error removal, and CDR3 was defined according to IMGT conventions as running from the conserved cysteine to phenylalanine. Clonality was calculated as 1 minus Shannon entropy normalized by log2 of the number of productive unique TCRs. Whether each scalp clone was CD4 or CD8 was inferred by checking scalp TCRbeta sequences against the CD4 and CD8 repertoires from sorted blood. TCRdb took over this immuneACCESS table, retaining in-frame rearrangements with V and J assigned. Such tables are incomplete; in checked studies, under half of the missing clones stem from an unresolved V gene, and the remainder is unexplained. The V and J calls and clone size come from that table; D and trimming were worked out from the DNA. The sample includes 80,000 to 100,000 clones, with roughly two fifths observed a single time. The ten largest clones add up to more than 15% of the sample.

This sample's time point label indicates: around 22 weeks on oral tofacitinib. Interpreted using the paper, the treatment or condition label stands for: oral pan-JAK inhibitor, 5-10 mg twice daily. Lesional scalp punch biopsies and peripheral blood were obtained from alopecia areata patients. PBMCs were isolated by density centrifugation and stained for CD3, CD4 and CD8, after which CD4+ and CD8+ T cells were sorted on a FACSAria. On this clone: What this receptor recognizes is not known. Base qualities are not at hand, and no much larger clone is one base apart.

CDR3 length: 14 amino acids, cysteine to phenylalanine. CDR3 DNA only is kept here, 42 bases in frame from base 1. Cut back by 5 bases and 5 bases, the V and J ends lie 16 bases apart. As encoded in the germline V gene (reference sequence), CDR1 is SEHNR while CDR2 is FQNEAQ. The source of this sequence is a human donor with alopecia areata. This chain joins TRBV7-9 to TRBJ2-7, with the D segment possibly TRBD1 or TRBD2, each aligning over 6 bases. This material consisted of CD8+ T cells sorted from blood, taken at week 24, from a patient treated with tofacitinib. The CDR3: CASSPTGGLHEQYF. Here is the DNA: TGTGCCAGCAGCCCTACCGGGGGCTTACACGAGCAGTACTTC.